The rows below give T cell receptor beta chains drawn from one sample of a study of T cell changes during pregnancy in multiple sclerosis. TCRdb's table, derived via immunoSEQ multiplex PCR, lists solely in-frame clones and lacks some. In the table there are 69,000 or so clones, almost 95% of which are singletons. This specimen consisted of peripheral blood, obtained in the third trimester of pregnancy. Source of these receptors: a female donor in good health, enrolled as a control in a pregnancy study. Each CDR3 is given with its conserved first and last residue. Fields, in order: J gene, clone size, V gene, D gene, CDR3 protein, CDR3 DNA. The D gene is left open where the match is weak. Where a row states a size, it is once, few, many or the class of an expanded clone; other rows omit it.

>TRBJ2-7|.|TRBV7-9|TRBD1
CASSLGLHRGEREQYF
TGTGCCAGCAGCTTAGGGCTCCACAGGGGTGAGCGCGAGCAGTACTTC
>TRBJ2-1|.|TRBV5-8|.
CASSKGSGNFYNEQFF
TGTGCCAGCAGTAAGGGAAGCGGTAACTTTTACAATGAGCAGTTCTTC
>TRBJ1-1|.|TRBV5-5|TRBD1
CASSWVQGAGMNTEAFF
TGTGCCAGCAGCTGGGTCCAGGGGGCGGGGATGAACACTGAAGCTTTCTTT
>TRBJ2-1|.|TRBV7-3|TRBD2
CASSLQRGSSYNEQFF
TGTGCCAGCAGCTTACAGCGGGGGAGCTCCTACAATGAGCAGTTCTTC
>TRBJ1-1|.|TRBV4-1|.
CASSQLGVTEAFF
TGCGCCAGTAGTCAATTGGGAGTCACTGAAGCTTTCTTT
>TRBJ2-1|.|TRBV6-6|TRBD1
CASSDPGTGVYEQFF
TGTGCCAGCAGTGACCCCGGGACAGGGGTGTACGAGCAGTTCTTC
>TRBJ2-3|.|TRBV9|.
CASSRVGPSTDTQYF
TGTGCCAGCAGCCGTGTGGGGCCCAGCACAGATACGCAGTATTTT
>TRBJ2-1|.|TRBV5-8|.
CASSSMGVQFF
TGTGCCAGCAGCTCGATGGGAGTGCAGTTCTTC
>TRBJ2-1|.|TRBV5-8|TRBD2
CASSLGTSGTYNEQFF
TGTGCCAGCAGCCTCGGGACTAGCGGAACTTACAATGAGCAGTTCTTC
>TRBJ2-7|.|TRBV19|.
CASSRSGSYEQYF
TGTGCCAGTAGTAGGTCAGGTTCCTACGAGCAGTACTTC
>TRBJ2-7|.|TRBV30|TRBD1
CAWSRQGGEQYF
TGTGCCTGGAGCCGACAGGGTGGGGAGCAGTACTTC
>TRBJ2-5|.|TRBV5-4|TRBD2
CASSSPLAGEGEETQYF
TGTGCCAGCAGCTCCCCGTTAGCGGGAGAAGGAGAGGAGACCCAGTACTTC
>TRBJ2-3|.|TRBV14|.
CASSQLASTDTQYF
TGTGCCAGCAGCCAATTAGCTAGCACAGATACGCAGTATTTT
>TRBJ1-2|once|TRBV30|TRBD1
CAWSVPGGNNYGYTF
TGTGCCTGGAGTGTACCAGGGGGTAATAACTATGGCTACACCTTC
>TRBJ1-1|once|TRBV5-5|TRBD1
CASSLAQGFTEAFF
TGTGCCAGCAGCTTGGCACAGGGGTTTACTGAAGCTTTCTTT
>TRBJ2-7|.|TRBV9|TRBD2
CASSVAGGGDSAGNEQYF
TGTGCCAGCAGCGTAGCGGGAGGGGGGGACTCGGCAGGAAACGAGCAGTACTTC
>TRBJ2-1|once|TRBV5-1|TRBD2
CASSLGRLSERGGYNEQFF
TGCGCCAGCAGCTTGGGCCGGTTGAGCGAGCGGGGGGGATACAATGAGCAGTTCTTC
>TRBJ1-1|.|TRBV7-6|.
CASSPLGNTEAFF
TGTGCCAGCAGCCCACTAGGGAACACTGAAGCTTTCTTT
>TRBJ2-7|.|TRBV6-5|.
CASSYGRGYEQYF
TGTGCCAGCAGTTACGGACGGGGCTACGAGCAGTACTTC
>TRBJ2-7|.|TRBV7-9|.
CASSLTAYEQYF
TGTGCCAGCAGCTTGACAGCGTACGAGCAGTACTTC
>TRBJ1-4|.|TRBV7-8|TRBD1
CASSTQGPGRVFF
TGTGCCAGCAGCACACAGGGGCCTGGTAGGGTGTTTTTT
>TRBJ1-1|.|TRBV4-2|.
CASSQGREGNTEAFF
TGTGCCAGCAGCCAAGGTCGGGAGGGGAACACTGAAGCTTTCTTT
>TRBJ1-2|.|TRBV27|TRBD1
CASSPWAGGANYGYTF
TGTGCCAGCAGTCCCTGGGCAGGGGGAGCTAACTATGGCTACACCTTC
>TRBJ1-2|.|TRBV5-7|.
CASSLVEGTF
TGTGCCAGCAGCTTGGTTGAGGGCACCTTC
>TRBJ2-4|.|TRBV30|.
CAWTGVKNIQYF
TGTGCCTGGACAGGGGTCAAAAACATTCAGTACTTC
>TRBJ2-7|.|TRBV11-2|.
CASRITGDEQYF
TGTGCCAGCAGGATAACGGGGGACGAGCAGTACTTC
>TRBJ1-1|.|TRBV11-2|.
CASSQEGGMNTEAFF
TGTGCCAGCAGCCAAGAGGGGGGGATGAACACTGAAGCTTTCTTT
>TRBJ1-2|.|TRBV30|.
CALTPGEGGYTF
TGTGCCTTGACACCAGGGGAGGGTGGCTACACCTTC
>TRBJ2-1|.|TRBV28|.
CASSVEYNEQFF
TGTGCCAGCAGTGTAGAATACAATGAGCAGTTCTTC
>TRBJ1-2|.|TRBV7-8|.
CASSPDTNFNYGYTF
TGTGCCAGCAGCCCCGATACCAACTTTAACTATGGCTACACCTTC
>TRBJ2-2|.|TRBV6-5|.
CASSGLVGELFF
TGTGCCAGCAGTGGACTCGTCGGGGAGCTGTTTTTT
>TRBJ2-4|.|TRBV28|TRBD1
CASYTGQGSGQYF
TGTGCCAGCTACACGGGACAGGGCAGCGGTCAGTACTTC
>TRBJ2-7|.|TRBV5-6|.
CASTYDGSSYEQYF
TGTGCCAGCACCTACGACGGGAGCTCCTACGAGCAGTACTTC
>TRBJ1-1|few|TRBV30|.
CAWGQSNTEAFF
TGTGCCTGGGGACAGTCGAACACTGAAGCTTTCTTT
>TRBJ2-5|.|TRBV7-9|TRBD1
CASSLRQGVWETQYF
TGTGCCAGCAGCTTAAGGCAGGGGGTTTGGGAGACCCAGTACTTC
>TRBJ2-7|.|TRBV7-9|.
CASSFKGSSSTSYEQYF
TGTGCCAGCAGCTTTAAGGGTTCTAGCTCCACCTCCTACGAGCAGTACTTC
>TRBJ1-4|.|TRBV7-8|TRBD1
CASRGDRGPGKLFF
TGTGCCAGCAGGGGGGACAGGGGGCCAGGGAAACTGTTTTTT
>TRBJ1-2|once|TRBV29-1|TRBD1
CSVAGGGYTF
TGCAGCGTTGCAGGGGGCGGCTACACCTTC
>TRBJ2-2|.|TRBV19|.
CASLRTTTGELFF
TGTGCCAGCTTAAGGACTACAACCGGGGAGCTGTTTTTT
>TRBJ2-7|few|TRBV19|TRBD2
CASNRGLAADYEQYF
TGTGCCAGTAATAGGGGACTAGCGGCAGATTACGAGCAGTACTTC
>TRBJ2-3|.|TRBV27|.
CASSSGASTDTQYF
TGTGCCAGCAGTTCCGGAGCTAGCACAGATACGCAGTATTTT
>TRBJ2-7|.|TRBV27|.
CASSRGTYEQYF
TGTGCCAGCAGTCGGGGGACCTACGAGCAGTACTTC
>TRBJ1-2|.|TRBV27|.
CASSFRGNYGYTF
TGTGCCAGCAGTTTTCGGGGGAACTATGGCTACACCTTC
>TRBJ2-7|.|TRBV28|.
CASRGDYEQYF
TGTGCCAGCAGAGGGGACTACGAGCAGTACTTC
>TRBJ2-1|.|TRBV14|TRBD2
CASSQREGRNEQFF
TGTGCCAGCAGCCAACGGGAGGGCCGTAATGAGCAGTTCTTC
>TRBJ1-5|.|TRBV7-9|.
CASSPRGDSNQPQHF
TGTGCCAGCAGCCCGAGAGGAGATAGCAATCAGCCCCAGCATTTT
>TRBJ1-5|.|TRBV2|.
CASSRRQVVGNQPQHF
TGTGCCAGCAGTCGGCGACAGGTCGTGGGCAATCAGCCCCAGCATTTT
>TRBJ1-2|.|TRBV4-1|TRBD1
CASSQDRGRDYGYTF
TGCGCCAGCAGCCAAGACAGGGGGCGCGACTATGGCTACACCTTC
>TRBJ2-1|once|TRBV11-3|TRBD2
CASSFPGLAGDGNEQFF
TGTGCCAGCAGCTTCCCCGGACTAGCGGGAGATGGCAATGAGCAGTTCTTC
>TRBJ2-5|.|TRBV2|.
CASRGERIRETQYF
TGTGCCAGCAGGGGAGAGCGGATCAGGGAGACCCAGTACTTC
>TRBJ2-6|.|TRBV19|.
CASSDFSSGANVLTF
TGTGCCAGTAGCGACTTCAGCTCTGGGGCCAACGTCCTGACTTTC
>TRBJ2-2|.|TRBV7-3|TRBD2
CASSNPPGGAAGELFF
TGTGCCAGCAGCAACCCTCCCGGGGGGGCGGCCGGGGAGCTGTTTTTT
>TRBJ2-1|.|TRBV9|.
CASSVDAGTYNEQFF
TGTGCCAGCAGCGTAGATGCGGGAACCTACAATGAGCAGTTCTTC
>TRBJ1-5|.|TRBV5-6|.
CASSLGQLNQPQHF
TGTGCCAGCAGCTTGGGACAACTCAATCAGCCCCAGCATTTT
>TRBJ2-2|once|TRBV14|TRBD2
CASSRQGLAGGELFF
TGTGCCAGCAGCCGACAAGGGCTAGCGGGCGGGGAGCTGTTTTTT
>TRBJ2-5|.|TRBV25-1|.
CASSTGETQYF
TGTGCCAGCAGTACGGGAGAGACCCAGTACTTC
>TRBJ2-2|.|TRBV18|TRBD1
CASSQGANTGELFF
TGTGCCAGCTCACAGGGGGCTAACACCGGGGAGCTGTTTTTT